The 30 T cell receptor beta chains below were found in one sample sequenced in a study of T cell responses to AZD1222 COVID-19 vaccine. Repertoires were generated with immunoSEQ multiplex PCR, while TCRdb's copy carries only in-frame clones and drops some. The repertoire includes tens of thousands of clones, approximately 91% of them detected once, and roughly 7.3% sits in the top ten. Sequencing was performed on peripheral blood, taken on day 0 of AZD1222 vaccination. These TCRs come from an adult in good health.

V and J are TRBV15 and TRBJ2-5; D not resolved. Germline V CDR1 and CDR2: LNHNV, YYDKDF (reference sequence). This CDR3 spans 16 amino acids. Between the trimmed V and J ends, which lost 0 bases and 4 bases, there was a span of 15 bases. This chain's CDR3 is CATSRDRSQVRETQYF. CDR3 coding DNA: TGTGCCACCAGCAGAGATCGGTCCCAGGTGAGAGAGACCCAGTACTTC.

The rearrangement links TRBV6-2 or TRBV6-3 to TRBJ1-1, with TRBD1 as a possible D gene (5 bases). Trimming took off 5 bases at V and 13 bases at J, with 17 bases between the two ends. From germline, CDR1 is MNHEY and CDR2 SVGEGT. This CDR3 comprises 12 residues. The CDR3 reads CASSDSRASGFF. CDR3 in DNA: TGTGCCAGCAGTGACAGTAGGGCCAGCGGTTTCTTT.

This rearrangement joins TRBV28 to TRBJ2-1; 7 bases are a match to TRBD2. The CDR3 extends over 17 amino acids. J lost 7 bases, V lost 6 bases, and 18 bases had no gene match. Germline assignment: CDR1 MDHEN and CDR2 SYDVKM. The chain's CDR3 is CASSPFSMGGPWNEQFF. The DNA for the CDR3 is TGTGCCAGCAGCCCCTTCTCTATGGGAGGGCCCTGGAATGAGCAGTTCTTC.

J is TRBJ2-1 and V is TRBV7-8; tentative D call: TRBD2 (6 bases). V gave up 1 base and J gave up 7 bases, with 14 bases separating them. There are 15 residues in the CDR3. Germline values: CDR1 SGHVS, CDR2 FQNEAQ. The CDR3: CASSLGRERWNEQFF. CDR3 DNA: TGTGCCAGCAGCTTAGGGAGGGAGCGTTGGAATGAGCAGTTCTTC.

The V and J genes are TRBV18 and TRBJ1-5; 8 positions agree with TRBD1. CDR3 length equals 14 residues. V was clipped by 3 bases and J by 3 bases; unmatched bases: 1. The germline V gene encodes CDR1 KGHSH and CDR2 LQKENI. This CDR3 is CASSPTGDNQPQHF. The CDR3 bases are TGTGCCAGCTCACCGACAGGGGACAATCAGCCCCAGCATTTT.

This clone was detected only once. The chain employs TRBV29-1 and TRBJ2-1; TRBD2 matches 12 bases. J was trimmed by 3 bases and V by 3 bases; bases with no gene match: 12. This CDR3 contains 18 residues. Germline V gene data show CDR1 as SQVTM and CDR2 as ANQGSEA. CDR3 coding DNA: TGCAGCGTTGATGGGGATCGACTAGCGGGAGTCGGCTACAATGAGCAGTTCTTC. As protein: CSVDGDRLAGVGYNEQFF.

This clone occurred once. The V call is TRBV4-3, the J call TRBJ2-1; a possible D gene is TRBD2 (6 bases). The CDR3 length is 16 residues. Germline values: CDR1 LGHNA, CDR2 YSLEER. V was cut by 3 bases and J by 6 bases, with 18 bases left in between. Written as DNA, the CDR3 is TGCGCCAGCAGCCAGATCGTAGGTGGGGGGTTCAATGAGCAGTTCTTC. It yields the protein CASSQIVGGGFNEQFF.

The chain is built from TRBV27 and TRBJ2-2; either TRBD1 or TRBD2 may fit D (5 bases each). Trimming shortened V by 5 bases and J by 1 base, and 11 bases separated the two germline ends. Looked up from germline, CDR1 is MNHEY and CDR2 is SMNVEV (reference sequence). The CDR3 is made up of 15 amino acids. This CDR3 reads CASSPGTQNTGELFF. Here the CDR3 DNA reads TGTGCCAGCAGTCCCGGGACCCAGAACACCGGGGAGCTGTTTTTT.

V is TRBV7-2 and J is TRBJ1-1; D possibly corresponds to TRBD1 (5 bases). The length of the CDR3 is 14 residues. V lost 0 bases, J lost 4 bases, and 9 bases lay in between. In germline, CDR1 is SGHTA, CDR2 FQGNSA. The CDR3, as DNA: TGTGCCAGCAGCTTAGCGGGGCCGGGCACTGAAGCTTTCTTT. This sequence encodes CASSLAGPGTEAFF.

This clone was detected a few times. The chain employs TRBV19 and TRBJ2-2; a possible D gene is TRBD1 (5 bases). CDR1 is LNHDA, CDR2 SQIVND, per germline (reference sequence). CDR3 length: 18 amino acids. The V and J ends lost 7 bases and 0 bases respectively, with 21 bases between them. The CDR3 bases are TGTGCCAGTATCCAAAAGGGGTTACAGGAAACGAACACCGGGGAGCTGTTTTTT. This codes for CASIQKGLQETNTGELFF. Supplemented by reference TRBV19 and TRBJ2-2, the full variable domain reads DGGITQSPKYLFRKEGQNVTLSCEQNLNHDAMYWYRQDPGQGLRLIYYSQIVNDFQKGDIAEGYSVSREKKESFPLTVTSAQKNPTAFYLCASIQKGLQETNTGELFFGEGSRLTVL.

The chain is built from TRBV29-1 and TRBJ1-1; maybe TRBD1 (5 bases). The CDR3 contains 13 residues. Germline V gene data show CDR1 as SQVTM and CDR2 as ANQGSEA. Trimming shortened V by 7 bases and J by 6 bases, and 18 bases separated the two germline ends. For the CDR3, the DNA is TGCAGCGCCCCGGGCAAGGCGGGGGCTGAAGCTTTCTTT. Amino acid sequence: CSAPGKAGAEAFF.

A single count supports this clone. This chain uses TRBV18 with TRBJ1-5, with D tentatively TRBD1 (6 bases). V was clipped by 4 bases and J by 1 base, with 11 bases between them. This CDR3 comprises 15 residues. Germline lookup yields CDR1 KGHSH and CDR2 LQKENI. The CDR3 is CASSRAGGSNQPQHF. CDR3 nucleotides: TGTGCCAGCTCACGGGCGGGGGGCAGCAATCAGCCCCAGCATTTT.

This chain uses TRBV4-3 with TRBJ1-1, with D unclear. This CDR3 contains 17 residues. V was shortened by 2 bases and J by 1 base, with 17 bases between the two germline ends. Germline values: CDR1 LGHNA, CDR2 YSLEER. The CDR3 DNA is TGCGCCAGCAGCCAATCCCGCGAGTCCGCGGAGAACACTGAAGCTTTCTTT. As protein: CASSQSRESAENTEAFF.

The J gene is TRBJ2-1, the V gene TRBV7-3; 8 bases are a match to TRBD2. The V gene's germline CDR1 is SGHTA and CDR2 FQGTGA. The CDR3 extends over 15 amino acids. Trimming at V came to 3 bases and at J to 8 bases, leaving 9 bases not matched to a gene. The CDR3 DNA is TGTGCCAGCAGCTTTACGGGAGGGCCGAGGTATGAGCAGTTCTTC. Protein product: CASSFTGGPRYEQFF.

The chain uses TRBV3-1 (or the pseudogene TRBV3-2) and TRBJ2-7; D is undetermined. CDR1 and CDR2 (germline): LGHDT, YNNKEL (reference sequence). CDR3 length equals 15 residues. The germline V and J ends were trimmed by 4 bases and 2 bases, with 15 bases remaining between them. The DNA for the CDR3 is TGTGCCAGCAGCCGCTCGCCTCTCACCGCCTACGAGCAGTACTTC. Protein sequence: CASSRSPLTAYEQYF.

The V gene is TRBV5-1, the J gene TRBJ1-2; D remains ambiguous. V lost 1 base, J lost 2 bases, and 6 bases lay in between. Looked up from germline, CDR1 is SGHRS and CDR2 is YFSETQ. This CDR3 region has 13 residues. CDR3 DNA sequence: TGCGCCAGCAGCTTGAAGCTAAACTATGGCTACACCTTC. Amino acids: CASSLKLNYGYTF.

V gene TRBV5-1 combines with J gene TRBJ2-2; tentative D call: TRBD1 (6 bases). V was cut by 4 bases and J by 5 bases, with 15 bases left in between. The germline CDR1 and CDR2 sequences are SGHRS and YFSETQ. This CDR3 contains 15 residues. CDR3 bases: TGCGCCAGCAGCCAAACAGGGACGGGGACCGGGGAGCTGTTTTTT. Encoded protein: CASSQTGTGTGELFF.

The chain is built from TRBV7-9 and TRBJ1-4; D uncertain. This CDR3 region has 16 residues. Between the trimmed V and J ends, which lost 5 bases and 0 bases, there was a span of 13 bases. CDR1 SEHNR and CDR2 FQNEAQ come from the germline V gene (reference sequence). The CDR3 DNA is TGTGCCAGCAGCCCTCGGGCGGCTGCAACTAATGAAAAACTGTTTTTT. Translating it yields CASSPRAAATNEKLFF.

This clone has just one count. The chain carries TRBV20-1 and TRBJ1-1; no reliable D call. Germline V CDR1 and CDR2: DFQATT, SNEGSKA (reference sequence). The length of the CDR3 is 11 residues. The CDR3 protein is CSLARGTEAFF. The DNA for the CDR3 is TGCAGCTTGGCTCGGGGAACTGAAGCTTTCTTT.

This sequence joins TRBV5-5 and TRBJ2-1, with D perhaps matching TRBD2 (6 bases). This CDR3 spans 13 amino acids. Germline CDR1 SGHKS, CDR2 YYEKEE (reference sequence). The V and J ends lost 4 bases and 10 bases respectively, with 15 bases between them. The CDR3 coding sequence is TGTGCCAGCAGCCCGCTGCCGGCGGGAGAGCAGTTCTTC. This encodes CASSPLPAGEQFF.

The count of this clone is one. The J gene is TRBJ2-1, the V gene TRBV29-1; D gene uncertain. CDR1 SQVTM and CDR2 ANQGSEA come from the germline V gene. Deletions cut 0 bases from V and 3 bases from J, with 9 bases between. The CDR3 has 14 residues. The CDR3 spells CSVEDGKVYNEQFF. CDR3 DNA: TGCAGCGTTGAAGATGGAAAGGTCTACAATGAGCAGTTCTTC.

The rearrangement joins TRBV30 to TRBJ1-1, with D possibly TRBD1 on 5 matching bases. This CDR3 is built from 10 residues. With 4 bases removed from V and 10 bases from J, the gap between germline ends came to 10 bases. CDR1 is GTSNPN, CDR2 SVGIG, per germline (reference sequence). The CDR3 sequence: CAWIGGAAFF. Here the CDR3 DNA reads TGTGCCTGGATAGGCGGGGCAGCTTTCTTT.

The chain has TRBV28 and TRBJ1-6; weak D call: TRBD1 (6 bases). There are 15 residues in the CDR3. Trimming took off 7 bases at V and 5 bases at J, with 15 bases between the two ends. Germline V gene sequence: CDR1 MDHEN, CDR2 SYDVKM. CDR3 in amino acids: CASTPMGADNSPLHF. In nucleotides, the CDR3 is TGTGCCAGCACCCCGATGGGGGCCGATAATTCACCCCTCCACTTT.

The genes are TRBV10-1 and TRBJ2-2; the match to TRBD2 covers 7 bases. The CDR3 totals 16 residues. J lost 4 bases, V lost 4 bases, and 9 bases had no gene match. Germline CDR1 is WNHNN and CDR2 is SYGVQD (reference sequence). DNA of the CDR3: TGCGCCAGCAGTGTTGAGGGGAGGGCCGTCACCGGGGAGCTGTTTTTT. Translating gives CASSVEGRAVTGELFF.

This rearrangement joins TRBV4-1 to TRBJ2-4; D remains unclear. The V gene's germline CDR1 is MGHRA and CDR2 YSYEKL. CDR3 length: 18 amino acids. With 0 bases removed from V and 1 base from J, the gap between germline ends came to 16 bases. The CDR3 is CASSQDGSGAWAKNIQYF. The CDR3 nucleotides read TGCGCCAGCAGCCAAGACGGGTCGGGTGCTTGGGCCAAAAACATTCAGTACTTC.

This rearrangement joins TRBV19 to TRBJ2-1; D remains ambiguous. The CDR3 covers 12 residues. Germline loops: CDR1 LNHDA, CDR2 SQIVND (reference sequence). Trimming removed 7 bases at V and 7 bases at J, with 11 bases between. The chain's CDR3 is CASKKDRNEQFF. The CDR3 DNA follows: TGTGCCAGTAAAAAAGACCGGAATGAGCAGTTCTTC.

The rearrangement links TRBV4-2 to TRBJ2-2; D remains unclear. This CDR3 spans 15 amino acids. Between the trimmed V and J ends, which lost 4 bases and 5 bases, there was a span of 14 bases. Germline V gives CDR1 LGHNA, CDR2 YNFKEQ. CDR3 protein: CASSPTGPRTGELFF. The CDR3 nucleotides are TGTGCCAGCAGCCCAACCGGGCCGAGGACCGGGGAGCTGTTTTTT.

The chain has TRBV4-1 and TRBJ2-7, with TRBD1 as a possible D gene (6 bases). The V gene lost 4 bases and the J gene lost 3 bases, with 19 bases spanning the gap. The germline gives CDR1 MGHRA, CDR2 YSYEKL. This CDR3 is built from 16 residues. CDR3 sequence: CASSPDGVGGNYEQYF. CDR3 nucleotides: TGCGCCAGCAGCCCGGACGGGGTAGGGGGTAACTACGAGCAGTACTTC.

This sequence joins TRBV9 and TRBJ2-7, with 10 bases matching TRBD1. The germline CDR1 and CDR2 sequences are SGDLS and YYNGEE. V dropped 3 bases and J dropped 5; count of bases not matched to a gene: 5. This CDR3 spans 14 amino acids. The chain's CDR3 is CASSGDRGLNEQYF. The CDR3 DNA is TGTGCCAGCAGCGGTGACAGGGGGCTTAACGAGCAGTACTTC. The variable domain in full, completed from reference TRBV9 and TRBJ2-7, reads DSGVTQTPKHLITATGQRVTLRCSPRSGDLSVYWYQQSLDQGLQFLIQYYNGEERAKGNILERFSAQQFPDLHSELNLSSLELGDSALYFCASSGDRGLNEQYFGPGTRLTVT.

V and J are TRBV20-1 and TRBJ2-1; D is undetermined. Trimming shortened V by 2 bases and J by 7 bases, and 6 bases separated the two germline ends. CDR3 size: 11 residues. Germline lookup yields CDR1 DFQATT and CDR2 SNEGSKA (reference sequence). CDR3 amino acids: CSARQRNEQFF. In DNA, the CDR3 is TGCAGTGCTAGACAGAGAAATGAGCAGTTCTTC.